The text below deals with one T cell receptor (beta chain). Its antigen is currently unknown. Use of 60 Vbeta and 13 Jbeta primers characterized the PCR. The protocol was immunoSEQ multiplex PCR, while the TCRdb copy is restricted to in-frame clones and leaves out a portion. The sample lists about 120,000 clones, over 75% occurring once. The data were taken from a study of cytomegalovirus exposure and HLA in healthy donors. Study-wide background: An earlier analysis found some 100 million unique TCR beta sequences from about 190 million T cells.

With 0 bases clipped from V and 4 bases from J, the junction kept 8 bases outside the gene matches. Germline V gene lookup returns CDR1 MNHEY and CDR2 SVGAGI. This CDR3 spans 16 amino acids. Notes on the study in general: Among TCR sequences, most were rare, though some public TCRs appeared in many donors.

This sequence joins TRBV6-5 and TRBJ2-7; 8 bases match TRBD2. Sample: PBMCs. The clonotype originates from a woman aged 18 to 35 in good health and CMV-seronegative. The DNA for the CDR3 is TGTGCCAGCAGTTACTCAGGGGGACTAGACCGATACGAGCAGTACTTC. Protein product: CASSYSGGLDRYEQYF.